One T cell receptor (beta chain) is described in this entry. The clone's antigen remains unknown. Base qualities are not at hand, and no much larger clone is one base apart. The cohort comprised more than 550 healthy bone marrow donors. Cohort members were all nominally healthy when sampled, although unrecorded immune exposures were likely present. Of the 690 or so cohort members, 289 had positive CMV serostatus and fewer than 450 had negative CMV serostatus, and CMV serostatus was not recorded for the donor. Each donor provided a peripheral blood sample, and peripheral blood mononuclear cells were used for TCR beta sequencing. Genomic DNA extraction from the blood cell samples was performed with the Qiagen DNeasy Blood Extraction Kit. The data belong to a study of cytomegalovirus exposure and HLA in healthy donors (TCRdb year 2017). Background for the entire study: In an earlier analysis of roughly 590 of the donors, around 290 Gb of sequence data and 120 million or so unique TCR beta sequences from roughly 190 million T cells were reported. Every discovery cohort repertoire had been produced on one sequencing platform. Around 320 gigabases of sequencing data and approximately 80 million unique TCR sequences were included in an early release covering about 600 HLA-typed donors. Besides the first cohort of 500 to 700 subjects, a separate validation cohort made up of over 95 different subjects was used. The number of typed donors differed by locus: about 620-640 for A, B, C, DRB1 and DQB1; some 540 for DQA1; around 580 for DPA1; and about 450 for DPB1. The study profiled the T cell repertoires of about 720 subjects by immunosequencing and related them to cytomegalovirus serostatus. In an earlier analysis of a few hundred of the donors, high-throughput TCR beta sequencing was used to judge whether each TCR beta V gene segment behaved as functional or pseudogenic. Across 300 to 400 genotyped donors of the cohort, an average of roughly 250,000 unique TCR beta nucleotide sequences per donor were sequenced, and approximately 17% of those sequences were non-productive. Roughly 5 DR-DQ haplotypes were handled as single units for association and clustering because linkage in the cohort was strong. The genetic ancestry cluster associated with self-reported Caucasian donors included 70% to 85% of the 398 genotyped donors. In a later analysis, previously published TCR beta repertoires from about 670 donors were re-analyzed and high-resolution HLA genotyping was added so that TCR occurrence patterns could be studied. The aim of the study was to test whether cataloging public T cell receptors could identify signatures of past pathogen exposure. To predict cytomegalovirus infection status, the study combined high-throughput TCR immunosequencing, statistical association of individual TCRs with disease status, and machine learning. Donor age, sex, ethnicity and CMV serostatus were collected together with the repertoire data. Genome-wide SNP genotypes for about three fifths of the roughly 700 donors were used in a later genetic analysis, which treated that subset as a discovery cohort. Rather than drawing on any new phenotypic data, the later analysis identified candidate immune exposures from TCR beta sequences and the way those sequences occurred across donors. HLA typing included class I and class II loci at four-digit resolution.

Unmatched junction bases come to 13, with V trimmed by 4 bases and J by 8 bases. Via the germline V gene, CDR1 is LGHNA and CDR2 YNFKEQ. Taken from cysteine to phenylalanine, the CDR3 has 17 residues. Only the CDR3 part of the read is kept: 51 bases, read in frame from the first base. Library construction relied on the immunoSEQ multiplex PCR assay. For the multiplex PCR, a mixture combining 60 forward primers for TCR Vbeta segments and 13 reverse primers for TCR Jbeta segments was used. Amplification of the CDR3 region of rearranged TCR beta genes was performed with a multiplex PCR assay on genomic DNA. Amplified TCR beta libraries were sequenced as 87-base-pair reads on the Illumina HiSeq System. The study's own analysis went as follows. Across the 666 repertoires, a later analysis counted tens of millions of unique TCR beta chains, roughly 11 million of which were shared by at least two donors. To remove PCR and sequencing errors, raw reads were error-corrected and collapsed into unique sequences using a nearest-neighbor algorithm that merged closely related sequences. V, D and J gene segments were assigned by aligning CDR3 sequences to IMGT reference sequences. Each retained sequence needed at least a six-nucleotide match to both a V gene segment and a J gene segment. Rearrangements were called productive when the CDR3 lacked stop codons and stayed in frame with V and J; all others were non-productive. CDR3 was defined according to IMGT convention as the region running from the second conserved V-encoded cysteine to the conserved J-encoded phenylalanine. In an earlier analysis of 587 of the donors, sequences lacking an unambiguous match to a single V gene segment were excluded. An earlier analysis of several hundred of the donors called V segments functional above 56.7% productive rearrangements and segregating when the between-donor standard deviation exceeded 5%. A statistical classification framework was built to diagnose cytomegalovirus status from the catalog of TCR beta chain sequences. V and J gene assignment, in a later analysis, came from comparing TCR nucleotide sequences with IMGT/GENE-DB human TR gene sequences. Using the TCRdist pipeline, a later analysis assigned CDR3 sequences along with most-parsimonious VDJ recombination scenarios. A later analysis defined each TCR beta chain by its CDR3 amino acid sequence plus V-gene family, and excluded reads lacking a unique V-gene family. In a later analysis, a few hundred highly shared, low-generation-probability nucleotide sequences were removed to address suspected cross-contamination and a sequencing artifact. In a later analysis, a clonal expansion index was calculated for each public chain from normalized within-repertoire ranks of inferred template counts. A later analysis computed generation probabilities with a VDJ recombination model fitted to out-of-frame rearrangements, and checked the results against IGoR. In a later analysis, hypergeometric tests were used to score TCR-TCR, TCR-HLA and TCR-CMV co-occurrence, with a repertoire-size bias correction applied to TCR pairs. To estimate false discovery rates, a later analysis permuted the HLA or CMV assignments 20 times. A later analysis grouped co-occurring TCRs with DBSCAN, adding TCRdist sequence similarity when clustering within HLA-allele-positive subsets. Co-occurrence clustering excluded repertoires with fewer than 30,000 or more than 120,000 public chains, plus five with anomalous nucleotide sharing. TCRdb took over this immuneACCESS table, retaining in-frame rearrangements with V and J assigned. Such tables are incomplete; in checked studies, under half of the missing clones stem from an unresolved V gene, and the remainder is unexplained. V and J calls and clone size are given by that table; D and trimming were obtained from the DNA. In all, the sample holds about 130,000 clones, and around 70% of those were seen once. The top ten clones comprise around 2.6% of the sample.

What the work shows at the level of the full study, not this receptor alone: According to the authors, the approach could potentially be generalized to other disease states and immunological phenotypes. Linkage disequilibrium might explain the correlated functional status among segregating V segments, but an unknown experimental factor could not be ruled out. Broadly in line with IMGT annotations, most TCR beta V segments showed up in productive rearrangements about 87% or about 30% of the time in an earlier analysis of around 550 of the donors. In the study, 164 TCR beta chains were listed as associated with cytomegalovirus. A later analysis reported that several top co-occurrence clusters appeared linked to parvovirus B19, influenza, CMV and Epstein-Barr virus. A later analysis found that HLA-associated TCR beta chains were more clonally expanded and had lower generation probabilities than equally common non-associated chains. Most TCR sequences were seen in very few donors, while some public TCRs were found in many individuals. According to a later analysis, most CMV-associated TCR beta chains appeared to be HLA-restricted, and the HLA associations seemed to be driven largely by CMV exposure. The cohort was sequenced for TCR beta chains only, and without alpha or paired-chain data the features that could be detected were limited. The 87-base-pair reads could not distinguish some IMGT-functional V segments, including TRBV6-2 and TRBV6-3, so those segments were excluded. A later genetic analysis reported fewer N-insertions in productive TCRs among donors in an Asian-associated ancestry cluster than the 666-donor mean. The classifier was reported to diagnose cytomegalovirus status with high specificity and sensitivity in both the original and validation cohorts. Because HLA typing was missing for some donors at each locus, association tests included only the typed subset. According to a later analysis, TCR association rates differed among HLA loci, with DRB1 alleles showing the most associated TCRs and HLA-C alleles showing the fewest. The earlier analysis of 587 of the donors excluded approximately 15 rarely observed V segments, including chromosome 9 orphons, because counts were too low. In vitro tests confirmed that a few of the cytomegalovirus-associated TCR beta chains recognize cytomegalovirus antigens. CMV serostatus was the only immune exposure information available for the cohort. A further reported finding was that TCR beta sequences accurately predicted the HLA-A and HLA-B alleles for most subjects in the first cohort. Sequencing depth was assumed to be roughly uniform across donors in the presence/absence analyses, though that assumption may not hold. The sequencing pipeline was judged likely to have produced a cluster of highly shared sequence variants as a technical artifact. In a later genetic analysis, a missense DCLRE1C variant was associated with V-gene and J-gene trimming of TCR beta chains, and the association was replicated in an independent cohort. A later analysis associated 15,000 to 20,000 TCR beta sequences with specific HLA alleles at a false discovery rate of 0.05. When HLA alleles, especially DR and DQ, strongly co-occurred, attributing TCR associations to individual alleles was difficult.

The V and J genes are TRBV4-2 and TRBJ2-1; TRBD2 fits 11 bases in the junction. Sequencing input: PBMCs. The source of this sequence is a human donor in good health. The DNA reads as follows: TGTGCCAGCAGCCCTCGCGTAGCGGGAGGGCCTGTCCATGAGCAGTTCTTC. This translates into CASSPRVAGGPVHEQFF.